What follows are 12 T cell receptor beta chains derived from one specimen sequenced in a study of breast tumors, draining lymph nodes, adjacent tissues. The lymph nodes were axillary draining lymph nodes from breast cancer patients. Each CDR3 protein gets one entry after TCRdb re-called the multiplex PCR reads with MiXCR. The profile shows 200,000 to 300,000 distinct CDR3 sequences, over 25% of them singletons. Sequencing was carried out using axillary lymph node tissue. The receptor set was obtained from a female donor with breast cancer. Some clones in this sample may be carry-over from other donors' samples.

This clonotype occurred many times. The chain recombines TRBV6-5 with TRBJ2-1; tentative D call: TRBD2 (5 bases). V shed 5 bases and J shed 7 bases, with 15 bases lying between them. The CDR3 consists of 14 residues. Looked up from germline, CDR1 is MNHEY and CDR2 is SVGAGI. Here the CDR3 DNA reads TGTGCCAGCAGTACGGGATCCTTCTTGAATGAGCAGTTCTTC. This gives the protein CASSTGSFLNEQFF.

The chain links TRBV10-2 to TRBJ1-4; 8 bases are shared with TRBD1. The V segment lost 5 bases and the J segment 8 bases; nucleotides outside the gene matches: 13. CDR3 length: 16 residues. The germline gives CDR1 WSHSY, CDR2 SAAADI. CDR3 loop: CASSKRLQGVGEKLFF. CDR3 nucleotides: TGCGCCAGCAGTAAAAGATTACAGGGGGTGGGAGAAAAACTGTTTTTT.

As for this clonotype: Relative to the germline gene, one junction end is altered; a read error may explain this. The J gene is TRBJ1-2, the V gene TRBV20-1; no clear D. The CDR3 covers 13 residues. Germline CDR1 reads DFQATT; CDR2 reads SNEGSKA (reference sequence). The CDR3 nucleotides read TGCAGTGCTAGATTTATGAGAGGGTATGCCTACACCTTC. It is translated as CSARFMRGYAYTF.

Note on this clonotype: A much bigger clone sits one base away, suggesting this may be a read error. J is TRBJ2-3 and V is TRBV11-2, with D perhaps TRBD1 (5 bases). Germline values: CDR1 SGHAT, CDR2 FQNNGV. This CDR3 has 14 amino acids. Trimming left V 4 bases short and J 1 base short, with 9 bases between. The CDR3 loop reads CASSYSRGTDTQYF. CDR3 nucleotide sequence: TGTGCCAGCAGCTATTCCAGGGGCACAGATACGCAGTATTTT.

In regard to this clonotype: This clone may be a read error of a much larger clone one base away. V and J are TRBV6-5 and TRBJ2-7; D call uncertain. The length of the CDR3 is 11 residues. Trimming stripped 5 bases from V and 6 bases from J, with 8 bases between. Germline CDR1 MNHEY, CDR2 SVGAGI. Here the CDR3 DNA reads TGTGCCAGCAGTCCAGCAGGCGAGCAGTACTTC. It is translated as CASSPAGEQYF.

The chain joins TRBV6-1 to TRBJ2-3; a possible D gene is TRBD2 (6 bases). The CDR3 extends over 14 amino acids. Germline CDR1 and CDR2: MNHNS and SASEGT. V was shortened by 3 bases and J by 3 bases, with 10 bases between the two germline ends. Here the CDR3 DNA reads TGTGCCAGCAGTGATAACGGGAGAACAGATACGCAGTATTTT. The encoded protein is CASSDNGRTDTQYF.

Notes on this clonotype: The junction departs from the called germline gene at one end, perhaps through a read error. The gene calls are TRBV7-9 and TRBJ2-1; D might be TRBD1 (6 bases). The CDR3 runs to 17 residues. Germline V CDR1 and CDR2: SEHNR, FQNEAQ (reference sequence). The CDR3 sequence: CASSFTSRGSSYNKQFF. In DNA, the CDR3 is TGTGCCAGCAGCTTTACAAGTAGGGGGAGTAGCTACAATAAGCAGTTCTTC.

Note on this clonotype: A much more abundant neighbour one base away suggests this may be a read error. J is TRBJ2-1 and V is TRBV7-2; D is undetermined. Germline lookup yields CDR1 SGHTA and CDR2 FQGNSA. This CDR3 has 13 amino acids. The CDR3, as DNA: TGTGCCAGCAGCCTCAACCCCTACGATGAGCAGTTCTTC. Its protein product is CASSLNPYDEQFF.

This clonotype was recorded many times. In DNA form, the CDR3 reads TGTGCCAGCAGATCGGTGGGCGGCAATGAGCAGTTCTTC. Translated, it gives CASRSVGGNEQFF. V gene TRBV5-6 combines with J gene TRBJ2-1; D is ambiguous. V dropped 5 bases and J dropped 6 bases, with 12 bases sitting between them. The CDR3 totals 13 residues. The germline CDR1 and CDR2 sequences are SGHDT and YYEEEE.

The chain uses TRBV29-1 and TRBJ2-2; 7 nucleotides match TRBD2. This CDR3 is built from 15 residues. V lost 7 bases and J lost 3; bases outside the gene matches: 11. Germline V gene data show CDR1 as SQVTM and CDR2 as ANQGSEA. CDR3 sequence reads: CSASSNLADTGELFF. For the CDR3, the DNA is TGCAGCGCCAGCAGCAACCTAGCGGACACCGGGGAGCTGTTTTTT.

This clonotype was seen repeatedly, ten times or more. The chain couples TRBV20-1 to TRBJ2-1, with D possibly being TRBD2 (5 bases). Trimming stripped 1 base from V and 8 bases from J, with 21 bases between. Germline V gene sequence: CDR1 DFQATT, CDR2 SNEGSKA (reference sequence). The CDR3 runs to 16 residues. CDR3 in DNA: TGCAGTGCTAGAGCACTCGGGATACCTCTTATGGATGAGCAGTTCTTC. Its translation is CSARALGIPLMDEQFF.

This clonotype occurred a few times. A much more abundant neighbour one base away suggests this may be a read error. Since no conserved phenylalanine or tryptophan closes the CDR3, a read error is the likely cause. This sequence joins TRBV30 and TRBJ1-4; 7 bases align to TRBD1. Germline V lookup: CDR1 GTSNPN, CDR2 SVGIG (reference sequence). The CDR3 is 15 residues long. V gave up 0 bases and J gave up 7 bases; unmatched junction bases: 8. CDR3 bases: TGTGCCTGGAGTGTTACGACAGGGAGGACTGAAAAACTGTTTCTT. Translation: CAWSVTTGRTEKLFL.